In this sample, the clone carrying this T cell receptor beta chain turned up once. Its target is unknown. With 60 Vbeta and 13 Jbeta primers, the PCR was carried out. Data came from immunoSEQ multiplex PCR; TCRdb stores just in-frame clones and leaves some out. The profile shows roughly 180,000 clones, roughly 84% of them singletons. V was clipped by 3 bases and J by 4 bases, with 10 bases between them. Germline assignment: CDR1 SQVTM and CDR2 ANQGSEA. CDR3 length: 13 residues. This entry comes from a study of cytomegalovirus exposure and HLA in healthy donors. The study, taken as a whole, reports: Researchers reported from a later analysis that most CMV-associated TCR beta chains appeared HLA-restricted. With later analysis, a missense DCLRE1C variant became linked to TCR beta V- and J-gene trimming. The Asian-associated ancestry cluster reportedly had fewer N-insertions than the 666-donor mean in a later analysis.

The specimen sequenced was PBMCs. This TCR was recovered from a male donor in good health and CMV-seronegative. The chain combines TRBV29-1 with TRBJ2-1; possibly TRBD2 for D (5 bases). CDR3 protein: CSVDQLGYNEQFF. The CDR3 bases are TGCAGCGTTGACCAACTAGGTTACAATGAGCAGTTCTTC.